The T cell receptor beta chain described here comes from a study of T cell responses to AZD1222 COVID-19 vaccine. The repertoire was sequenced with immunoSEQ multiplex PCR; TCRdb's copy has only in-frame clones and lacks some. The table has roughly 99,000 clones, roughly 87% seen once. Whole-study results and caveats: The donor group comprised mostly white British people and more females; the analysis possibly underestimated clonal diversity. No day 14 peak samples; only post-peak repertoires were characterized. Increases in Spike-specific TCR breadth and depth were seen after two AZD1222 doses.

Pooling of second doses given at about 4 or about 12 weeks was done. The CDR3 covers 14 residues. Germline V gene data show CDR1 as MNHEY and CDR2 as SVGAGI. V gave up 5 bases and J gave up 3 bases; unmatched junction bases: 2. On this clone: Its antigen is currently unknown.

The sequencing here drew on peripheral blood, taken 28 days after the second AZD1222 dose. This sequence was found in an adult who received the AZD1222 COVID-19 vaccine. The V call is TRBV6-5, the J call TRBJ1-1; 11 bases agree with TRBD1. CDR3 loop: CASSPGQGDTEAFF. CDR3 nucleotide sequence: TGTGCCAGCAGTCCGGGACAGGGGGACACTGAAGCTTTCTTT.